This TCR beta chain was profiled in a study of neurological immune-mediated disorders. This clonotype was found many times. V lost 3 bases and J lost 5, with 9 bases in between. Germline CDR1 and CDR2: ENHRY and SYGVKD. The CDR3 consists of 13 residues. Using its own MiXCR run on the 5' RACE reads, TCRdb lists one record per CDR3 protein. The sample contains just over 50,000 distinct CDR3 sequences, about 3.7% of which appear only once. The TCR originated in a man aged 35-49 years with multiple sclerosis. The rearrangement links TRBV10-3 to TRBJ2-3; D is unresolved. The sample was PBMCs. CDR3 protein: CAISDYSVDTQYF. The CDR3 DNA reads TGTGCCATCAGTGACTATTCAGTAGATACGCAGTATTTT.